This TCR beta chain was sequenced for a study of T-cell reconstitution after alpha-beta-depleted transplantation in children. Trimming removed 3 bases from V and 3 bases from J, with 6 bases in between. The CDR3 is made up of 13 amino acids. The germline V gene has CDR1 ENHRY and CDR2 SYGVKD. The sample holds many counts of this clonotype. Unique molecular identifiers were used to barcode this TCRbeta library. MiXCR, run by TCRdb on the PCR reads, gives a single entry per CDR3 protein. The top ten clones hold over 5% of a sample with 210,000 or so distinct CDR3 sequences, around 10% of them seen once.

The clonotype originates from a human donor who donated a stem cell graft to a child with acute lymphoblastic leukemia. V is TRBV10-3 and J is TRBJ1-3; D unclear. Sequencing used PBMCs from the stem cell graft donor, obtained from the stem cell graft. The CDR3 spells CAISERIGNTIYF. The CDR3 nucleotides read TGTGCCATCAGTGAACGGATTGGAAACACCATATATTTT.